Below are 20 T cell receptor beta chains sequenced from a single sample in a study of cytomegalovirus exposure and HLA in healthy donors. Researchers ran the PCR with 60 Vbeta and 13 Jbeta primers. Here immunoSEQ multiplex PCR was the method, and the copy in TCRdb shows in-frame clones only, minus some. The sample includes some 110,000 clones, approximately 70% of them seen just once. Sequences were obtained from PBMCs. These receptors all come from a woman aged 25-40 years in good health and CMV-seronegative.

The chain is built from TRBV25-1 and TRBJ2-2; unclear D gene. CDR3 size: 14 residues. Trimming took 1 base from V and 3 from J, leaving 6 bases between them. Germline CDR1 MGHDK, CDR2 SYGVNS. CDR3 protein: CASSELSDTGELFF. Here the CDR3 DNA reads TGTGCCAGCAGTGAATTATCGGACACCGGGGAGCTGTTTTTT. Complete variable domain (other parts from reference TRBV25-1 and TRBJ2-2): EADIYQTPRYLVIGTGKKITLECSQTMGHDKMYWYQQDPGMELHLIHYSYGVNSTEKGDLSSESTVSRIRTEHFPLTLESARPSHTSQYLCASSELSDTGELFFGEGSRLTVL.

The gene calls are TRBV30 and TRBJ1-2; D is possibly TRBD1 (5 bases). This CDR3 is built from 12 residues. V was trimmed by 5 bases and J by 2 bases, leaving 9 bases between them. Germline-derived CDR1 and CDR2 are GTSNPN and SVGIG (reference sequence). CDR3 residues: CAWLDRNYGYTF. The CDR3 DNA reads TGTGCCTGGTTAGACAGAAACTATGGCTACACCTTC.

V and J are TRBV19 and TRBJ2-2; tentative D call: TRBD2 (5 bases). The V end lost 9 bases, the J end lost 6 bases, and 17 bases lay between the germline ends. CDR3 length: 14 amino acids. Germline V gene lookup returns CDR1 LNHDA and CDR2 SQIVND (reference sequence). CDR3 protein: CASSLDTRPGELFF. CDR3 nucleotides: TGTGCCAGCTCCCTAGATACTAGGCCCGGGGAGCTGTTTTTT. Combining the CDR3 with reference TRBV19 and TRBJ2-2 gives the whole variable domain DGGITQSPKYLFRKEGQNVTLSCEQNLNHDAMYWYRQDPGQGLRLIYYSQIVNDFQKGDIAEGYSVSREKKESFPLTVTSAQKNPTAFYLCASSLDTRPGELFFGEGSRLTVL.

The CDR3 loop is CASSSLGSGANVLTF. Here the CDR3 DNA reads TGTGCCAGCAGTTCGCTCGGCTCTGGGGCCAACGTCCTGACTTTC. J is TRBJ2-6 and V is TRBV6-1; no definite D call. This CDR3 is 15 amino acids long. CDR1 is MNHNS and CDR2 is SASEGT in the germline V gene. V was trimmed by 5 bases and J by 0 bases, leaving 8 bases between them.

The V call is TRBV2, the J call TRBJ2-5; 13 bases fit TRBD2. Germline-derived CDR1 and CDR2 are SNHLY and FYNNEI. The junction had 7 bases not matched to a gene; V was cut back by 4 bases and J by 5 bases. There are 16 residues in the CDR3. The CDR3 DNA reads as TGTGCCAGCAGTGGCCGGACTAGCGGGAGAGTCGAGACCCAGTACTTC. Its protein is CASSGRTSGRVETQYF.

This rearrangement joins TRBV5-1 to TRBJ1-1, with TRBD1 matching 11 bases. V was pared by 4 bases and J by 1 base, with 3 bases of the junction left unmatched. CDR3 size: 15 residues. Germline CDR1 and CDR2: SGHRS and YFSETQ. As DNA, the CDR3 is TGCGCCAGCAGCGCGGGACAGGGGGGGAACACTGAAGCTTTCTTT. Encoded protein: CASSAGQGGNTEAFF.

The chain couples TRBV7-9 to TRBJ1-2; no reliable D call. Germline-derived CDR1 and CDR2 are SEHNR and FQNEAQ (reference sequence). The V end was cut by 1 base, the J end by 4 bases, with 10 bases between. The CDR3 consists of 14 residues. CDR3 coding DNA: TGTGCCAGCAGCTTAGGAGGTTTTCTCTATGGCTACACCTTC. The encoded protein is CASSLGGFLYGYTF.

The rearrangement uses TRBV4-1 and TRBJ2-2; 8 positions agree with TRBD2. The germline gives CDR1 MGHRA, CDR2 YSYEKL. The junction had 2 bases not matched to a gene; V was cut back by 6 bases and J by 2 bases. The CDR3 loop spans 14 amino acids. CDR3 amino acids: CASRLADNTGELFF. The CDR3 nucleotides are TGCGCCAGCAGACTAGCGGATAACACCGGGGAGCTGTTTTTT.

The table lists this clone with a few counts. The rearrangement links TRBV4-3 to TRBJ2-6, with D unclear. The length of the CDR3 is 15 residues. Deletions cut 4 bases from V and 4 bases from J, with 11 bases between. The germline V gene has CDR1 LGHNA and CDR2 YSLEER. The CDR3 nucleotides are TGCGCCAGCAGCCCCGAGTCTGTGGGGGCCAACGTCCTGACTTTC. Residues: CASSPESVGANVLTF.

Comment on this clone: The same CDR3 is also encoded by other DNA sequences in this sample. The chain carries TRBV30 and TRBJ1-1; D perhaps matches TRBD1 (6 bases). The CDR3 has 15 amino acids. With 4 bases removed from V and 11 bases from J, the gap between germline ends came to 26 bases. Germline V gene sequence: CDR1 GTSNPN, CDR2 SVGIG (reference sequence). The CDR3 is CAWTRDTSSWGSAFF. The CDR3 region has the DNA TGTGCCTGGACCCGGGACACCTCCTCCTGGGGGTCCGCTTTCTTT.

The rearrangement links TRBV14 to TRBJ1-4; D uncertain. CDR1 and CDR2 (germline): SGHDN, FVKESK. Trimming removed 1 base at V and 8 bases at J, with 14 bases between. This CDR3 has 15 residues. Written as DNA, the CDR3 is TGTGCCAGCAGCCAAGGTTTTGCGACTGAAGAAAAACTGTTTTTT. Its translation is CASSQGFATEEKLFF.

This clone was seen only a few times. V usage is TRBV7-2 and J usage is TRBJ1-2, with D perhaps matching TRBD1 (6 bases). There are 14 residues in the CDR3. Germline CDR1 reads SGHTA; CDR2 reads FQGNSA. Trimming removed 5 bases from V and 7 bases from J, with 17 bases in between. The CDR3 is CASSRPTTGIGYTF. CDR3 nucleotides: TGTGCCAGCAGCCGACCAACCACAGGGATTGGCTACACCTTC. The full variable domain, its missing parts supplied by reference TRBV7-2 and TRBJ1-2, is GAGVSQSPSNKVTEKGKDVELRCDPISGHTALYWYRQSLGQGLEFLIYFQGNSAPDKSGLPSDRFSAERTGGSVSTLTIQRTQQEDSAVYLCASSRPTTGIGYTFGSGTRLTVV.

Here the CDR3 reads CASSLAAGGTDTQYF. The CDR3 region has the DNA TGTGCCAGCAGCTTAGCCGCGGGAGGTACAGATACGCAGTATTTT. This chain connects TRBV7-6 to TRBJ2-3, with 8 bases fitting TRBD2. Germline CDR1 and CDR2: SGHVS and FNYEAQ. Unmatched junction bases numbered 2, after V lost 0 bases and J lost 3 bases. The length of the CDR3 is 15 residues. The whole variable domain, filled in from reference TRBV7-6 and TRBJ2-3, reads GAGVSQSPRYKVTKRGQDVALRCDPISGHVSLYWYRQALGQGPEFLTYFNYEAQQDKSGLPNDRFSAERPEGSISTLTIQRTEQRDSAMYRCASSLAAGGTDTQYFGPGTRLTVL.

The chain couples TRBV5-1 to TRBJ1-6, with no clear D. V shed 0 bases and J shed 8 bases, with 9 bases lying between them. The CDR3 consists of 14 residues. Germline V CDR1 and CDR2: SGHRS, YFSETQ. DNA of the CDR3: TGCGCCAGCAGCTTGGGTCAGCTAGATTCACCCCTCCACTTT. It specifies CASSLGQLDSPLHF.

This clone was recorded a few times. CDR3 DNA sequence: TGTGCCAGCAGCCCAAAGGGGGTTACGCAGTATTTT. It encodes CASSPKGVTQYF. J is TRBJ2-3 and V is TRBV14, with a weak D call TRBD1 (6 bases). The CDR3 totals 12 residues. Per germline, CDR1 SGHDN and CDR2 FVKESK. The V end was cut by 4 bases, the J end by 8 bases, with 10 bases between. Full variable domain (rest looked up from reference TRBV14 and TRBJ2-3): EAGVTQFPSHSVIEKGQTVTLRCDPISGHDNLYWYRRVMGKEIKFLLHFVKESKQDESGMPNNRFLAERTGGTYSTLKVQPAELEDSGVYFCASSPKGVTQYFGPGTRLTVL.

The rearrangement joins TRBV11-2 to TRBJ2-7; D is unresolved. Germline CDR1 reads SGHAT; CDR2 reads FQNNGV. The CDR3 spans 13 residues. Trimming left V 2 bases short and J 2 bases short, with 7 bases between. The DNA for the CDR3 is TGTGCCAGCAGCTTAACGACAACCTACGAGCAGTACTTC. Translated: CASSLTTTYEQYF.

The chain is built from TRBV5-1 and TRBJ2-3; 7 positions agree with TRBD2. With 5 bases clipped from V and 6 bases from J, the junction kept 15 bases outside the gene matches. The germline V gene encodes CDR1 SGHRS and CDR2 YFSETQ. The CDR3 spans 16 residues. The CDR3 reads CASRPRLAGGRDTQYF. In DNA, the CDR3 is TGCGCCAGCAGGCCGCGACTAGCCGGAGGGCGGGATACGCAGTATTTT. Using reference TRBV5-1 and TRBJ2-3 for the parts outside the CDR3, the full variable domain is KAGVTQTPRYLIKTRGQQVTLSCSPISGHRSVSWYQQTPGQGLQFLFEYFSETQRNKGNFPGRFSGRQFSNSRSEMNVSTLELGDSALYLCASRPRLAGGRDTQYFGPGTRLTVL.

V usage is TRBV19 and J usage is TRBJ1-5; TRBD1 matches 9 bases. The length of the CDR3 is 18 residues. V was pared by 3 bases and J by 0 bases, with 9 bases of the junction left unmatched. CDR1 and CDR2 from the germline V gene are LNHDA and SQIVND (reference sequence). CDR3 sequence: CASSILGQGAYSNQPQHF. CDR3 DNA: TGTGCCAGTAGTATTTTGGGACAGGGCGCATATAGCAATCAGCCCCAGCATTTT.

In this sample, this clone turned up once. This sequence joins TRBV7-2 and TRBJ1-1; D call uncertain. V lost 5 bases and J lost 8, with 24 bases in between. Looked up from germline, CDR1 is SGHTA and CDR2 is FQGNSA. The CDR3 is made up of 16 amino acids. The CDR3 loop is CASSLPPEGFSSEAFF. The CDR3 nucleotides are TGTGCCAGCAGCCTCCCACCAGAAGGCTTTAGCAGCGAAGCTTTCTTT.

This chain uses TRBV7-9 with TRBJ1-1, with D perhaps matching TRBD1 (5 bases). The ends were cut back, 3 bases at V and 8 bases at J, with 10 bases in the middle. CDR3 length: 12 residues. Per germline, CDR1 SEHNR and CDR2 FQNEAQ (reference sequence). The CDR3 region has the DNA TGTGCCAGCAGCTTTGGGCAGGGCGAAGCTTTCTTT. This translates into CASSFGQGEAFF.